These 4 T cell receptor beta chains originate from one sample sequenced in a study of T cells in Graves' hyperthyroidism and ophthalmopathy. The source material, RNA transcripts, was used to amplify TCR beta CDR3 regions. HTBI primers were used for first-round RT-PCR of the TCR CDR3. MiXCR was run by TCRdb on the multiplex PCR reads, yielding one entry per CDR3 protein. The sample yields 690,000 or so distinct CDR3 sequences, roughly a sixth seen once. The specimen sequenced was blood. Receptor source: a woman aged 50 to 60 with Graves' hyperthyroidism that later progressed to Graves' ophthalmopathy.

This clonotype was picked up many times. V is TRBV5-8 and J is TRBJ2-3; 10 positions match TRBD1. V shed 5 bases, J shed 6 bases, and the junction held 6 bases outside the gene matches. CDR3 length: 14 residues. Germline V gives CDR1 SGHTS, CDR2 YDEGEE. CDR3 nucleotides: TGTGCCAGCAGGAAGACAGGGGGCGCGGATACGCAGTATTTT. As protein: CASRKTGGADTQYF.

This clonotype showed up many times. The chain employs TRBV9 and TRBJ2-3; D is uncertain. Per the germline V gene, CDR1 is SGDLS and CDR2 is YYNGEE. With 1 base removed from V and 0 bases from J, the gap between germline ends came to 15 bases. The CDR3 is 17 amino acids. CDR3 loop: CASSVSSPDFSTDTQYF. The CDR3 region has the DNA TGTGCCAGCAGCGTAAGTTCGCCGGATTTTAGCACAGATACGCAGTATTTT.

This sequence joins TRBV20-1 and TRBJ2-3; 14 nucleotides align to TRBD2. The CDR3 sequence is 14 residues long. Germline V gene data show CDR1 as DFQATT and CDR2 as SNEGSKA (reference sequence). V dropped 3 bases and J dropped 6; count of bases not matched to a gene: 2. In DNA form, the CDR3 reads TGCAGTGCTAGGACTAGCGGGGGGGGGGATACGCAGTATTTT. Translated: CSARTSGGGDTQYF.

There are a few counts of this clonotype. This sequence joins TRBV19 and TRBJ1-5; the D gene is possibly TRBD1 (5 bases). In germline, CDR1 is LNHDA, CDR2 SQIVND (reference sequence). CDR3 length: 14 residues. Trimming removed 2 bases at V and 7 bases at J, with 12 bases between. CDR3 residues: CASSIKQGSQPQHF. CDR3 sequence (DNA): TGTGCCAGTAGTATAAAGCAGGGTTCCCAGCCCCAGCATTTT.